This T cell receptor beta chain was identified in a study of Ad26.COV2.S vaccination and SARS-CoV-2 variants. Findings of the study overall: A substantial breadth of spike-specific CD8+ and CD4+ T cell responses after vaccination has been reported. Measurement of non-spike TCR breadth gave similar results in vaccine and placebo recipients. From the TCR breadth and depth analyses, total T cell responses may have been underestimated. Vaccinees displayed broader spike-specific TCR repertoires than placebo recipients.

Note on this clone: Its antigen is still unknown.

CDR1 is LGHNA and CDR2 is YSLEER in the germline V gene. V dropped 4 bases and J dropped 5; count of bases not matched to a gene: 11. This CDR3 has 16 residues. This table comes from immunoSEQ multiplex PCR, and its TCRdb copy is limited to in-frame clones, with some not included. The profile shows roughly 380,000 clones, roughly nine tenths of them singletons. Material: peripheral blood, obtained after recovery from COVID-19. This clonotype originated in a human donor who had recovered from COVID-19. This chain connects TRBV4-3 to TRBJ2-3, with 8 positions matching TRBD1. CDR3 nucleotides: TGCGCCAGCAGCCTACATCGGACAGGGTGGGGAGATACGCAGTATTTT. It codes for CASSLHRTGWGDTQYF.